The 8 T cell receptor beta chains reported below all come from one sample, sequenced in a study of T cells after yellow fever vaccination. TCRdb analysed the 5' RACE reads with MiXCR anew, one entry per CDR3 protein. The table has fewer than 650,000 distinct CDR3 sequences, 20% to 25% seen once. The sequenced sample was PBMCs, obtained less than 25 days after the first yellow fever vaccination. The receptors shown here come from a man aged 18 to 29 who received the YFV17D yellow fever vaccine.

This clonotype was recorded a few times. The CDR3 reads CASSLSGGSASPLHF. The DNA of the CDR3 is TGTGCCAGCAGCTTGTCGGGGGGATCAGCCTCACCCCTCCACTTT. The J gene is TRBJ1-6, the V gene TRBV7-3; possible D gene TRBD1, 5 bases. The length of the CDR3 is 15 residues. V was pared by 3 bases and J by 10 bases, with 16 bases between. Germline V lookup: CDR1 SGHTA, CDR2 FQGTGA.

V is TRBV7-9 and J is TRBJ2-1, with 8 nucleotides matching TRBD2. The CDR3 spans 13 residues. Germline trimming cut 8 bases from V and 12 bases from J; bases unmatched to any gene: 12. Germline CDR1 is SEHNR and CDR2 is FQNEAQ (reference sequence). CDR3 in amino acids: CASGLGTRWTQFF. The CDR3 DNA reads TGTGCCAGCGGACTGGGGACTAGATGGACGCAGTTCTTC.

This chain connects TRBV7-9 to TRBJ2-2; TRBD2 is a possible D gene (6 bases). Germline V gene data show CDR1 as SEHNR and CDR2 as FQNEAQ (reference sequence). This CDR3 has 13 residues. The V and J ends lost 5 bases and 8 bases respectively, with 12 bases between them. CDR3 nucleotide sequence: TGTGCCAGCAGCAGACTAGAAACGGGGGAGCTGTTTTTT. Translated, it gives CASSRLETGELFF.

This clonotype was seen a few times. The V call is TRBV20-1, the J call TRBJ1-5; no firm D call. The CDR3 sequence is 13 residues long. Germline V lookup: CDR1 DFQATT, CDR2 SNEGSKA (reference sequence). V was shortened by 1 base and J by 5 bases, with 9 bases between the two germline ends. The DNA for the CDR3 is TGCAGTGCTAGAGTACAGTATGATCAGCCCCAGCATTTT. Amino acids: CSARVQYDQPQHF.

V gene TRBV5-8 combines with J gene TRBJ2-3; 9 bases are a match to TRBD1. Germline V lookup: CDR1 SGHTS, CDR2 YDEGEE. The CDR3 contains 15 residues. Trimming removed 8 bases from V and 3 bases from J; junction bases left unmatched: 10. The CDR3 nucleotides are TGTGCCAGTTTTCTCGGGACAGGGCCAACAGATACGCAGTATTTT. Its translation is CASFLGTGPTDTQYF.

The chain couples TRBV3-1 to TRBJ1-1; D unclear. V lost 5 bases to trimming and J lost 3 bases, with 10 bases between them. Germline V CDR1 and CDR2: LGHDT, YNNKEL (reference sequence). The CDR3 is 13 residues long. The CDR3, as DNA: TGTGCCAGCAGCAAGCCGGGAGACACTGAAGCTTTCTTT. It codes for CASSKPGDTEAFF.

The chain has TRBV7-2 and TRBJ2-7, with TRBD2 identical over 7 bases. Trimming at V came to 3 bases and at J to 4 bases, leaving 6 bases not matched to a gene. Germline CDR1 and CDR2: SGHTA and FQGNSA. The length of the CDR3 is 14 residues. CDR3 amino acids: CASSLSGINYEQYF. The CDR3 nucleotides read TGTGCCAGCAGCTTGAGCGGGATTAATTACGAGCAGTACTTC.

The J gene is TRBJ2-7, the V gene TRBV14; D is perhaps TRBD1 (6 bases). The germline CDR1 and CDR2 sequences are SGHDN and FVKESK. V lost 5 bases and J 6 bases, leaving 17 bases between the germline ends. This CDR3 is built from 14 residues. In DNA form, the CDR3 reads TGTGCCAGCAGCTTGCCCGGGACACAGTCCGAGCAGTACTTC. Encoded protein: CASSLPGTQSEQYF. The full variable domain, its missing parts supplied by reference TRBV14 and TRBJ2-7, is EAGVTQFPSHSVIEKGQTVTLRCDPISGHDNLYWYRRVMGKEIKFLLHFVKESKQDESGMPNNRFLAERTGGTYSTLKVQPAELEDSGVYFCASSLPGTQSEQYFGPGTRLTVT.